The present T cell receptor (beta chain) was sequenced within a study of identical twins. CDR3 length equals 14 residues. Germline V CDR1 and CDR2: MNHEY, SMNVEV (reference sequence). The V end lost 3 bases, the J end lost 0 bases, and 8 bases lay between the germline ends. Each CDR3 protein gets one entry after TCRdb re-called the 5' RACE reads with MiXCR. The sample records about 190,000 distinct CDR3 sequences, 15% being singletons. Every one of the donors was a healthy Caucasian. These data were likewise used in another study, on T cells expressing NK-cell markers. From that report: Sorting in several experiments was restricted by an anti-gamma-delta TCR antibody to alpha-beta TCR T cells. The study found dominant NKG2C+ clonotypes at roughly 1.0-7.0% of CD8+ T cells in five or six donors.

What was sequenced was CD8+ T cells sorted from blood. This clonotype was obtained from a young woman in good health. The genes are TRBV27 and TRBJ1-2; possible D gene TRBD1, 5 bases. The CDR3 DNA reads TGTGCCAGCAGTTTTGGGGGTTCTAACTATGGCTACACCTTC. It is translated as CASSFGGSNYGYTF.